The entry below describes one T cell receptor (beta chain). Its antigen is unknown. The data originate from a study of long-term antiretroviral therapy in people with HIV. Study-level findings and limits: The ART regimens used between the mid-2000s and the late 2010s may be less effective than current ones.

Trimming left V 1 base short and J 6 bases short, with 10 bases between. Looked up from germline, CDR1 is SGHVS and CDR2 is FQNEAQ. The CDR3 runs to 14 residues. Version v3.0 of the immunoSEQ assay ran at survey level. Measured with immunoSEQ multiplex PCR; TCRdb has only the in-frame clones, and not every one. The sample has approximately 25,000 clones, 80% to 90% seen once; the top ten hold roughly 2.3%. Per donor, at least one pre-ART and at least two post-ART PBMC samples were obtained. The chain uses TRBV7-8 and TRBJ2-4, with D hard to call. This clonotype was sampled from a man aged 50-59 years with HIV. The specimen was unsorted PBMCs, collected 3 years after starting antiretroviral therapy. CDR3 protein: CASSLVLGTNIQYF. In DNA form, the CDR3 reads TGTGCCAGCAGCTTAGTTTTGGGAACAAACATTCAGTACTTC.